This is a list of T cell receptor beta chains from one sample in a study of graft-versus-host responses after intestinal transplantation. Only in-frame clones appear in the TCRdb table, and some are missing; sequencing was by immunoSEQ multiplex PCR. Among about 90,000 clones listed, 80% to 95% were seen once. Antigen specificity for these receptors is unknown. The sequencing here drew on unstimulated CD8+ T cells sorted from spleen or lymph node cells, taken before intestinal transplant. Every receptor here comes from a human donor who received an intestinal transplant. Each CDR3 is given with its conserved first and last residue. A D gene is named only where the DNA matches it firmly. The size of a clone is reported for some rows only, either as once, few or many, or as a class for expanded clones.

v_call: TRBV27; clone_size: .; d_call: .; j_call: TRBJ2-7; cdr3_aa: CASSFQGPYEQYF; cdr3_nt: TGTGCCAGCAGTTTCCAGGGGCCCTACGAGCAGTACTTC
v_call: TRBV4-1; clone_size: .; d_call: TRBD2; j_call: TRBJ2-1; cdr3_aa: CASSQYGSGRGYNEQFF; cdr3_nt: TGCGCCAGCAGCCAATATGGCAGCGGGAGGGGGTACAATGAGCAGTTCTTC
v_call: TRBV6-5; clone_size: .; d_call: .; j_call: TRBJ2-3; cdr3_aa: CASSSVTDTQYF; cdr3_nt: TGTGCCAGCAGTTCCGTCACAGATACGCAGTATTTT
v_call: TRBV11-2; clone_size: .; d_call: TRBD1; j_call: TRBJ2-1; cdr3_aa: CASSWGQGIYNEQFF; cdr3_nt: TGTGCCAGCAGCTGGGGACAGGGAATCTACAATGAGCAGTTCTTC
v_call: TRBV9; clone_size: .; d_call: TRBD2; j_call: TRBJ2-1; cdr3_aa: CASSPPPKFTSGGSNEQFF; cdr3_nt: TGTGCCAGCAGCCCCCCGCCCAAATTTACTAGCGGGGGGTCCAATGAGCAGTTCTTC
v_call: TRBV7-9; clone_size: .; d_call: TRBD1; j_call: TRBJ2-2; cdr3_aa: CASRDSHTGELFF; cdr3_nt: TGTGCCAGCCGGGACAGCCACACCGGGGAGCTGTTTTTT
v_call: TRBV4-3; clone_size: .; d_call: .; j_call: TRBJ1-2; cdr3_aa: CASSLTHRAHFYGYTF; cdr3_nt: TGCGCCAGCAGCCTCACACACAGGGCCCATTTCTATGGCTACACCTTC
v_call: TRBV27; clone_size: .; d_call: .; j_call: TRBJ1-5; cdr3_aa: CASMAGDGSNQPQHF; cdr3_nt: TGTGCCAGCATGGCGGGGGATGGGAGCAATCAGCCCCAGCATTTT
v_call: TRBV30; clone_size: .; d_call: .; j_call: TRBJ2-7; cdr3_aa: CAWSETVSYEQYF; cdr3_nt: TGTGCCTGGAGTGAGACAGTCTCCTACGAGCAGTACTTC
v_call: TRBV4-1; clone_size: .; d_call: .; j_call: TRBJ1-1; cdr3_aa: CASSQDRRTEAFF; cdr3_nt: TGCGCCAGCAGCCAAGATCGGCGGACTGAAGCTTTCTTT
v_call: TRBV9; clone_size: .; d_call: .; j_call: TRBJ1-5; cdr3_aa: CASSVTDGNQPQHF; cdr3_nt: TGTGCCAGCAGCGTCACTGATGGCAATCAGCCCCAGCATTTT
v_call: TRBV9; clone_size: .; d_call: TRBD1; j_call: TRBJ1-2; cdr3_aa: CASSPGGGTAPQAF; cdr3_nt: TGTGCCAGCAGCCCCGGAGGCGGGACAGCCCCCCAAGCCTTC
v_call: TRBV13; clone_size: .; d_call: .; j_call: TRBJ2-7; cdr3_aa: CASSADSGRTYEQYF; cdr3_nt: TGTGCCAGCAGCGCCGACAGCGGGCGAACCTACGAGCAGTACTTC
v_call: TRBV5-1; clone_size: .; d_call: TRBD1; j_call: TRBJ2-7; cdr3_aa: CASSLRDRSYEQYF; cdr3_nt: TGCGCCAGCAGCCTCCGGGACAGGTCATACGAGCAGTACTTC
v_call: TRBV7-2; clone_size: .; d_call: TRBD1; j_call: TRBJ1-2; cdr3_aa: CASSLGSGTGLGYTF; cdr3_nt: TGTGCCAGCAGCTTAGGGTCAGGGACAGGGCTTGGCTACACCTTC
v_call: TRBV27; clone_size: .; d_call: .; j_call: TRBJ2-7; cdr3_aa: CASRPGWGLTYEQYF; cdr3_nt: TGTGCCAGCAGACCAGGATGGGGACTGACCTACGAGCAGTACTTC
v_call: TRBV7-6; clone_size: .; d_call: TRBD1; j_call: TRBJ1-5; cdr3_aa: CASSLRQGPYSNQPQHF; cdr3_nt: TGTGCCAGCAGCTTACGACAGGGCCCATATAGCAATCAGCCCCAGCATTTT
v_call: TRBV27; clone_size: .; d_call: TRBD2; j_call: TRBJ2-1; cdr3_aa: CASTPGTSGNNEQFF; cdr3_nt: TGTGCCAGCACCCCCGGGACTAGCGGGAACAATGAGCAGTTCTTC
v_call: TRBV29-1; clone_size: .; d_call: .; j_call: TRBJ1-2; cdr3_aa: CSVPGHLFAGYTF; cdr3_nt: TGCAGCGTCCCGGGACATCTGTTTGCTGGCTACACCTTC
v_call: TRBV7-6; clone_size: .; d_call: TRBD2; j_call: TRBJ2-1; cdr3_aa: CASSLMTSGNNEQFF; cdr3_nt: TGTGCCAGCAGCCTAATGACTAGCGGCAACAATGAGCAGTTCTTC
v_call: TRBV6-5; clone_size: .; d_call: TRBD1; j_call: TRBJ1-1; cdr3_aa: CASSEGQENTEAFF; cdr3_nt: TGTGCCAGCAGTGAGGGACAGGAGAACACTGAAGCTTTCTTT
v_call: TRBV9; clone_size: .; d_call: TRBD2; j_call: TRBJ2-1; cdr3_aa: CASSGSGGANYEQFF; cdr3_nt: TGTGCCAGCAGCGGAAGCGGGGGGGCCAACTATGAGCAGTTCTTC
v_call: TRBV6-1; clone_size: .; d_call: TRBD2; j_call: TRBJ2-1; cdr3_aa: CASSGVTNEQFF; cdr3_nt: TGTGCCAGTAGCGGGGTAACTAATGAGCAGTTCTTC
v_call: TRBV19; clone_size: .; d_call: .; j_call: TRBJ1-2; cdr3_aa: CASSRDNYGYTF; cdr3_nt: TGTGCCAGTAGCAGGGATAACTATGGCTACACCTTC
v_call: TRBV4-2; clone_size: .; d_call: .; j_call: TRBJ2-7; cdr3_aa: CASSQEKTVYYEQYF; cdr3_nt: TGTGCCAGCAGCCAAGAGAAAACAGTTTACTACGAGCAGTACTTC
v_call: TRBV29-1; clone_size: .; d_call: TRBD1; j_call: TRBJ1-1; cdr3_aa: CSAAGGNTEAFF; cdr3_nt: TGCAGCGCTGCAGGGGGGAACACTGAAGCTTTCTTT
v_call: TRBV2; clone_size: .; d_call: .; j_call: TRBJ2-7; cdr3_aa: CASSETYEQYF; cdr3_nt: TGTGCCAGCAGTGAAACATACGAGCAGTACTTC
v_call: TRBV19; clone_size: .; d_call: .; j_call: TRBJ2-2; cdr3_aa: CASRTGTTGELFF; cdr3_nt: TGTGCCAGTAGGACTGGGACTACCGGGGAGCTGTTTTTT
v_call: TRBV27; clone_size: few; d_call: .; j_call: TRBJ2-5; cdr3_aa: CASMNYFKTQYF; cdr3_nt: TGTGCCAGCATGAACTACTTTAAGACCCAGTACTTC
v_call: TRBV30; clone_size: few; d_call: .; j_call: TRBJ1-2; cdr3_aa: CAWEIGYGYTF; cdr3_nt: TGTGCCTGGGAGATCGGCTATGGCTACACCTTC
v_call: TRBV2; clone_size: .; d_call: .; j_call: TRBJ1-6; cdr3_aa: CASMGWDNSPLHF; cdr3_nt: TGTGCCAGCATGGGCTGGGATAATTCACCCCTCCACTTT
v_call: TRBV27; clone_size: .; d_call: TRBD1; j_call: TRBJ1-2; cdr3_aa: CASSAGTGVPVNYGYTF; cdr3_nt: TGTGCCAGCAGTGCCGGGACAGGGGTACCAGTTAACTATGGCTACACCTTC
v_call: TRBV5-1; clone_size: few; d_call: TRBD1; j_call: TRBJ1-3; cdr3_aa: CASSYSTGELGNTIYF; cdr3_nt: TGCGCCAGCAGCTACTCAACAGGGGAGCTTGGAAACACCATATATTTT
v_call: TRBV27; clone_size: .; d_call: TRBD2; j_call: TRBJ2-1; cdr3_aa: CASSYGGGYNEQFF; cdr3_nt: TGTGCCAGCAGTTACGGGGGGGGGTACAATGAGCAGTTCTTC
v_call: TRBV27; clone_size: .; d_call: .; j_call: TRBJ1-6; cdr3_aa: CASSSSSYNSPLHF; cdr3_nt: TGTGCCAGCTCTTCGAGCTCCTATAATTCACCCCTCCACTTT
v_call: TRBV2; clone_size: .; d_call: .; j_call: TRBJ2-7; cdr3_aa: CASRRGSEGTLTYEQYF; cdr3_nt: TGTGCCAGCAGGAGAGGTTCGGAGGGGACTCTGACCTACGAGCAGTACTTC
v_call: TRBV6-5; clone_size: .; d_call: .; j_call: TRBJ1-4; cdr3_aa: CASSYYGGPNEKLFF; cdr3_nt: TGTGCCAGCAGTTACTACGGCGGCCCTAATGAAAAACTGTTTTTT
v_call: TRBV2; clone_size: once; d_call: TRBD1; j_call: TRBJ2-7; cdr3_aa: CAIRQGISYEQYF; cdr3_nt: TGTGCCATCCGACAGGGGATTTCCTACGAGCAGTACTTC
v_call: TRBV5-1; clone_size: .; d_call: TRBD1; j_call: TRBJ2-5; cdr3_aa: CASSLSGTGTYQETQYF; cdr3_nt: TGCGCCAGCAGCTTAAGTGGGACAGGGACCTACCAAGAGACCCAGTACTTC
v_call: TRBV19; clone_size: .; d_call: .; j_call: TRBJ1-2; cdr3_aa: CASSPSIQTGNYGYTF; cdr3_nt: TGTGCCAGTAGCCCTTCAATCCAGACAGGAAACTATGGCTACACCTTC
v_call: TRBV19; clone_size: .; d_call: TRBD2; j_call: TRBJ2-7; cdr3_aa: CASSMGPSGGAYYEQYF; cdr3_nt: TGTGCCAGTAGTATGGGTCCCAGCGGGGGGGCCTATTACGAGCAGTACTTC
v_call: TRBV7-9; clone_size: .; d_call: .; j_call: TRBJ2-1; cdr3_aa: CASSLATLAFEQFF; cdr3_nt: TGTGCCAGCAGCTTAGCGACCCTAGCTTTTGAGCAGTTCTTC
v_call: TRBV7-8; clone_size: .; d_call: .; j_call: TRBJ2-7; cdr3_aa: CASSLRGGTGYEQYF; cdr3_nt: TGTGCCAGCAGCTTACGGGGGGGGACAGGGTACGAGCAGTACTTC
v_call: TRBV5-7; clone_size: .; d_call: .; j_call: TRBJ1-3; cdr3_aa: CASSLVMSHTIYF; cdr3_nt: TGTGCCAGCAGCTTGGTTATGAGTCACACCATATATTTT
v_call: TRBV7-9; clone_size: .; d_call: .; j_call: TRBJ2-3; cdr3_aa: CASSLADGLSTDTQYF; cdr3_nt: TGTGCCAGCAGCTTAGCGGACGGACTTAGCACAGATACGCAGTATTTT
v_call: TRBV30; clone_size: .; d_call: .; j_call: TRBJ1-1; cdr3_aa: CAWSVHLPPMPPEAFF; cdr3_nt: TGTGCCTGGAGTGTACACCTTCCTCCAATGCCTCCTGAAGCTTTCTTT
v_call: TRBV4-3; clone_size: .; d_call: .; j_call: TRBJ2-3; cdr3_aa: CASSQDDSLSTDTQYF; cdr3_nt: TGCGCCAGCAGCCAAGATGACAGTCTAAGCACAGATACGCAGTATTTT
v_call: TRBV10-2; clone_size: few; d_call: .; j_call: TRBJ2-6; cdr3_aa: CAISGVASGANVLTF; cdr3_nt: TGCGCCATCTCAGGGGTGGCTTCTGGGGCCAACGTCCTGACTTTC
v_call: TRBV4-1; clone_size: .; d_call: TRBD1; j_call: TRBJ2-7; cdr3_aa: CASSQREGTGYEQYF; cdr3_nt: TGCGCCAGCAGCCAGAGAGAAGGGACAGGCTACGAGCAGTACTTC
v_call: TRBV19; clone_size: once; d_call: .; j_call: TRBJ1-1; cdr3_aa: CAIGRAEAFF; cdr3_nt: TGTGCCATAGGGAGGGCTGAAGCTTTCTTT
v_call: TRBV5-8; clone_size: .; d_call: TRBD1; j_call: TRBJ2-7; cdr3_aa: CASSRDRGYEQYF; cdr3_nt: TGTGCCAGCAGCCGAGACAGGGGCTACGAGCAGTACTTC
v_call: TRBV7-8; clone_size: .; d_call: TRBD2; j_call: TRBJ2-2; cdr3_aa: CASSLGGGGRTTGELFF; cdr3_nt: TGTGCCAGCAGCTTGGGGGGCGGCGGGAGGACGACCGGGGAGCTGTTTTTT
v_call: TRBV29-1; clone_size: .; d_call: .; j_call: TRBJ2-7; cdr3_aa: CSASVTSSYEQYF; cdr3_nt: TGCAGCGCCTCTGTGACAAGCTCCTACGAGCAGTACTTC
v_call: TRBV2; clone_size: few; d_call: .; j_call: TRBJ1-1; cdr3_aa: CARRSPMNTEAFF; cdr3_nt: TGTGCCAGACGGTCCCCAATGAACACTGAAGCTTTCTTT
v_call: TRBV19; clone_size: .; d_call: TRBD1; j_call: TRBJ1-5; cdr3_aa: CASSKPGQDLNQPQHF; cdr3_nt: TGTGCCAGTAGTAAACCGGGACAGGACTTGAATCAGCCCCAGCATTTT
v_call: TRBV29-1; clone_size: .; d_call: TRBD1; j_call: TRBJ2-7; cdr3_aa: CSVRDRERYEQYF; cdr3_nt: TGCAGCGTTAGGGACAGGGAAAGATACGAGCAGTACTTC